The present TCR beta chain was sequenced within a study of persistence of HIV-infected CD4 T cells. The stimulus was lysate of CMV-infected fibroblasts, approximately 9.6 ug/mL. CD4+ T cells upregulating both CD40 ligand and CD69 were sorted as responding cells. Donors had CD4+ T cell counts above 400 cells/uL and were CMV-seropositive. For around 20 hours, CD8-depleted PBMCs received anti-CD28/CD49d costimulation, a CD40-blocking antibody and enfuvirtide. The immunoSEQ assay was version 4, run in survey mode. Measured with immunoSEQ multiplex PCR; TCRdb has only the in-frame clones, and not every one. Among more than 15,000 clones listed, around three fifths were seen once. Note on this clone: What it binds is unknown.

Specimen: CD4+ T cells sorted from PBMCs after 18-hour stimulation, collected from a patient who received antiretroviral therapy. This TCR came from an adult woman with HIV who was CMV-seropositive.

The CDR3 bases are TGTGCCAGCAGTAGAGAGGGTAGCAATCAGCCCCAGCATTTT. It encodes CASSREGSNQPQHF. This chain links TRBV7-2 with TRBJ1-5; D remains unclear. This CDR3 has 14 amino acids. V dropped 6 bases and J dropped 0 bases, with 9 bases sitting between them. Germline V lookup: CDR1 SGHTA, CDR2 FQGNSA.